This T cell receptor beta chain originates from a study of response to subunit inactivated influenza vaccine. Study findings and constraints: Each seasonal influenza vaccination recruits few new T cells, the authors suggested.

Germline V lookup: CDR1 SGHNT, CDR2 YYREEE (reference sequence). Between the trimmed V and J ends, which lost 0 bases and 3 bases, there was a span of 7 bases. The CDR3 is 13 amino acids. This clonotype occurred a few times. No antigen is known for it. TCRdb passed the RT-PCR reads through MiXCR, listing each CDR3 protein once. The repertoire holds a few hundred thousand distinct CDR3 sequences, with 12% as singletons. Sequences were derived from non-naive T cells sorted from PBMCs, sampled around 14 days before vaccination. The chain couples TRBV5-4 to TRBJ2-7; unclear D gene. The origin of this receptor is a man between 45 and 60 years old who received an inactivated influenza vaccine. In nucleotides, the CDR3 is TGTGCCAGCAGCTTGGATCACGACTACGAGCAGTACTTC. As protein: CASSLDHDYEQYF.